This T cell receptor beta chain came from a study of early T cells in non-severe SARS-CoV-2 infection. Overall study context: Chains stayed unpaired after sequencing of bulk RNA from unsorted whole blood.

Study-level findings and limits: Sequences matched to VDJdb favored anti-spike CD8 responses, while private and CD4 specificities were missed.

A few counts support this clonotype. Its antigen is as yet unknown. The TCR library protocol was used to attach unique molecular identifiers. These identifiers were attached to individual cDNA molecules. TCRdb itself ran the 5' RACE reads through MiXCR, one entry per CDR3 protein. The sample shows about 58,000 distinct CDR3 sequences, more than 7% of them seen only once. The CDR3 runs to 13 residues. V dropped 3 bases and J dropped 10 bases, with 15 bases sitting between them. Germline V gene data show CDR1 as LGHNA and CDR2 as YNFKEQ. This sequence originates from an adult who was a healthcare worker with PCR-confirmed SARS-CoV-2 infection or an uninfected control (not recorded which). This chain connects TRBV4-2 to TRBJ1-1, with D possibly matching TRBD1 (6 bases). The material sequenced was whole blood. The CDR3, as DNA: TGTGCCAGCAGCCAGGACACAGGGTTCGCAGCTTTCTTT. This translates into CASSQDTGFAAFF.